This paragraph covers one TCR beta chain sequence. Method: immunoSEQ multiplex PCR; TCRdb's copy keeps in-frame clones and lacks some. The sample has tens of thousands of clones; about 94% are singletons. This record comes from a study of control samples from healthy donors and cancer patients. In germline, CDR1 is SGHRS, CDR2 YFSETQ. Trimming shortened V by 4 bases and J by 1 base, and 9 bases separated the two germline ends. This CDR3 is built from 14 residues. The receptor's source is a woman younger than 35 in good health. Specimen: blood. This chain joins TRBV5-1 and TRBJ1-3, with a weak D call TRBD1 (6 bases). DNA for the CDR3: TGCGCCAGCAGCGTGGGACATTCTGGAAACACCATATATTTT. Translating gives CASSVGHSGNTIYF.